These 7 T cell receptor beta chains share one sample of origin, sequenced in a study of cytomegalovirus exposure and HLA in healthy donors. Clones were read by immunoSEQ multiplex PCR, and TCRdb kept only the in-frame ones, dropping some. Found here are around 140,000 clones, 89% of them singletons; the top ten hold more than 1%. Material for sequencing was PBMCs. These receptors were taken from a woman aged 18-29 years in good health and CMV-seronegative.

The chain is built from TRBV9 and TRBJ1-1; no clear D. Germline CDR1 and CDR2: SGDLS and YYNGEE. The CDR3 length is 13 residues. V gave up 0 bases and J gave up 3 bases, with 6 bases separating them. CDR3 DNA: TGTGCCAGCAGCGTAGCTCAGGACACTGAAGCTTTCTTT. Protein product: CASSVAQDTEAFF.

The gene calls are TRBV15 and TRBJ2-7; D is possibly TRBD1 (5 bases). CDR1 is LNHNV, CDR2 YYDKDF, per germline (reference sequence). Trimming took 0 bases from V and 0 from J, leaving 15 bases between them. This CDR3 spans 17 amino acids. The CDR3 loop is CATSRDREGASSYEQYF. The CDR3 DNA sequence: TGTGCCACCAGCAGAGATCGCGAAGGGGCCAGCTCCTACGAGCAGTACTTC.

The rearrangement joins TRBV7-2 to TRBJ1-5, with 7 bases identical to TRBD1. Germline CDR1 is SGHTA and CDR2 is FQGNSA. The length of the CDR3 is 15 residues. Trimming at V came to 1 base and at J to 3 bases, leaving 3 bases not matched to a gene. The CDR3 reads CASSLDGTVNQPQHF. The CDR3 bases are TGTGCCAGCAGCTTAGACGGGACAGTCAATCAGCCCCAGCATTTT.

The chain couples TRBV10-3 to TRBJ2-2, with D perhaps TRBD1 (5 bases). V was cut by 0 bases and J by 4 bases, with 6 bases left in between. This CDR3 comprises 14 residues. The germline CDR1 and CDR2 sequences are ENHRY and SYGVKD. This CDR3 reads CAISESTGTGELFF. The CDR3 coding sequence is TGTGCCATCAGTGAGTCAACAGGCACCGGGGAGCTGTTTTTT.

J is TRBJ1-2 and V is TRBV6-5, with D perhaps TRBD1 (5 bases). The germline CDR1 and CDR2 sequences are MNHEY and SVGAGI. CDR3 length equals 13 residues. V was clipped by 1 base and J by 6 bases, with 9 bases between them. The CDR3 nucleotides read TGTGCCAGCAGTTACTGGGGGGGGGATGGCTACACCTTC. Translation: CASSYWGGDGYTF.

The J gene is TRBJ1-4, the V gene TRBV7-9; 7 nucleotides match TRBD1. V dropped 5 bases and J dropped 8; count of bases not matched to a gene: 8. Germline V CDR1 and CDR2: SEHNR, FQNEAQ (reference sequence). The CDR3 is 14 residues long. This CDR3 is CASSPTGAREKLFF. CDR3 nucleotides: TGTGCCAGCAGCCCTACAGGGGCAAGGGAAAAACTGTTTTTT. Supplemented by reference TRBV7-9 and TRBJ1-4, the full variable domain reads DTGVSQNPRHKITKRGQNVTFRCDPISEHNRLYWYRQTLGQGPEFLTYFQNEAQLEKSRLLSDRFSAERPKGSFSTLEIQRTEQGDSAMYLCASSPTGAREKLFFGSGTQLSVL.

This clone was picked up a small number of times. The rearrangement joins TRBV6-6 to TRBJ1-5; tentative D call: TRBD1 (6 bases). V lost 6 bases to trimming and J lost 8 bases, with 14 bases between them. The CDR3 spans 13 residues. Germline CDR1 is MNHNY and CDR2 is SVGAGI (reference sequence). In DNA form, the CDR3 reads TGTGCCAGCAGGGCAACAGGGTTTGAGCCCCAGCATTTT. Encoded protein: CASRATGFEPQHF.